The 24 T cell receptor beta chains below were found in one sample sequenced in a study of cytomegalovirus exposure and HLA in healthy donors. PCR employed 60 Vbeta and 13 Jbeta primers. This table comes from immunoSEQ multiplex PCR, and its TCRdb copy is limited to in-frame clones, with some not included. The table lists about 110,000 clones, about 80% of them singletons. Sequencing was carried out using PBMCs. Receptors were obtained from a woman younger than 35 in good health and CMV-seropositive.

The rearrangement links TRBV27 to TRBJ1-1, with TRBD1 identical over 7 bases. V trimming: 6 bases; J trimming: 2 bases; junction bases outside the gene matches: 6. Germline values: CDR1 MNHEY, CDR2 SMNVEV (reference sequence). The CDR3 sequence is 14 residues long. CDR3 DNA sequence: TGTGCCAGCAGGCCTGACAGGGCCAACACTGAAGCTTTCTTT. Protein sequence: CASRPDRANTEAFF.

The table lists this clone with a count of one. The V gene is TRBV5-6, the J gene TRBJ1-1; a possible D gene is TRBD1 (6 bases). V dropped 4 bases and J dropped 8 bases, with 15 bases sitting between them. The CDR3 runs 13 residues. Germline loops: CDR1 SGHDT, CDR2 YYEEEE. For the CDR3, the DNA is TGTGCCAGCAGCCCCCTTACAGGGATCGAAGCTTTCTTT. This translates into CASSPLTGIEAFF.

CDR3 in DNA: TGTGCCAGCACCGAGTCAGGGCTTCGTAGAGCTTTCTTT. Translating gives CASTESGLRRAFF. V gene TRBV6-5 combines with J gene TRBJ1-1; tentatively, D is TRBD1 (5 bases). Trimming cost V 7 bases and J 10 bases, with 19 bases left between them. From germline, CDR1 is MNHEY and CDR2 SVGAGI. This CDR3 region has 13 residues.

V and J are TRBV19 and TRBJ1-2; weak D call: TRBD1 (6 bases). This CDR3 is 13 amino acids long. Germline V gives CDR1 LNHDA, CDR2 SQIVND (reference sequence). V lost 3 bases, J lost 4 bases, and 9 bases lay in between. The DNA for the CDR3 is TGTGCCAGTAGTATGGACAGAGGCTATGGCTACACCTTC. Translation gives CASSMDRGYGYTF.

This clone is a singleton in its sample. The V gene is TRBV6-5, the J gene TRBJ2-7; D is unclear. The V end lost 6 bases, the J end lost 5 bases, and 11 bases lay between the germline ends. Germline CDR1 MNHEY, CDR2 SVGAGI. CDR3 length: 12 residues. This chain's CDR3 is CASSPFPDEQYF. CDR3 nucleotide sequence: TGTGCCAGCAGCCCTTTCCCCGACGAGCAGTACTTC.

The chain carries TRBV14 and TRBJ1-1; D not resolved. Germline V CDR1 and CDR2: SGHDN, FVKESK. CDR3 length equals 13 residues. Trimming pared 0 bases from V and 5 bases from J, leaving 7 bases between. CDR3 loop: CASSQELRTEAFF. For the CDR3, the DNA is TGTGCCAGCAGCCAAGAATTGCGGACTGAAGCTTTCTTT.

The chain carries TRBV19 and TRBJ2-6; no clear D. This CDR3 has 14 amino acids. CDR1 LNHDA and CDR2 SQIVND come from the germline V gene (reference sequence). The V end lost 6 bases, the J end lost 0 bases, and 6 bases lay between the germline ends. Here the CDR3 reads CASRGDSGANVLTF. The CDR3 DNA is TGTGCCAGTAGGGGCGACTCTGGGGCCAACGTCCTGACTTTC.

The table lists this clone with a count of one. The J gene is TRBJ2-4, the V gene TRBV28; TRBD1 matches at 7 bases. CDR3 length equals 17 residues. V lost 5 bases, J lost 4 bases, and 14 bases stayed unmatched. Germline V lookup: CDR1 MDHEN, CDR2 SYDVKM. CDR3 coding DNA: TGTGCCAGCAGTCTATCCCAGGCAGGGGGAGAGAAAAACATTCAGTACTTC. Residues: CASSLSQAGGEKNIQYF.

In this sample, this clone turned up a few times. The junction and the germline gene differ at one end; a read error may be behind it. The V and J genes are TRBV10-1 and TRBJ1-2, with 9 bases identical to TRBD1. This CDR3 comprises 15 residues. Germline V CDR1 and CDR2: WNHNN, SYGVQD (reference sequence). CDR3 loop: CASSEGTGNNYGYTF. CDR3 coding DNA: TGCGCCAGCAGTGAGGGGACAGGGAATAACTACGGCTACACCTTC.

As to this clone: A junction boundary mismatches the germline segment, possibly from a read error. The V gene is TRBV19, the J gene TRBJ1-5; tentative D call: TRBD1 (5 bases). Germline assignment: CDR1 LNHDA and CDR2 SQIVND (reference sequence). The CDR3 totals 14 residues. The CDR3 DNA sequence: TGTGCCAGTAGTACTCGACAGCATAATCAGCCCCAGAATTTT. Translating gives CASSTRQHNQPQNF. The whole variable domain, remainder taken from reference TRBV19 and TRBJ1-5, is DGGITQSPKYLFRKEGQNVTLSCEQNLNHDAMYWYRQDPGQGLRLIYYSQIVNDFQKGDIAEGYSVSREKKESFPLTVTSAQKNPTAFYLCASSTRQHNQPQNFGDGTRLSIL.

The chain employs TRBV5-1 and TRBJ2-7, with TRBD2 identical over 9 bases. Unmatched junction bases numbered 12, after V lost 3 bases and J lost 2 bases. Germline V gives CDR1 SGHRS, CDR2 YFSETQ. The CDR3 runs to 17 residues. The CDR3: CASSSRADLAGTYEQYF. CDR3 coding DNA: TGCGCCAGCAGCTCCCGAGCGGATCTAGCGGGGACCTACGAGCAGTACTTC.

In DNA form, the CDR3 reads TGTGCCAGTAGTATATTTAGCGGTCCCTACAATGAGCAGTTCTTC. It specifies CASSIFSGPYNEQFF. This chain connects TRBV19 to TRBJ2-1, with D tentatively TRBD2 (6 bases). CDR1 and CDR2 from the germline V gene are LNHDA and SQIVND (reference sequence). V was cut by 2 bases and J by 2 bases, with 10 bases left in between. The CDR3 is made up of 15 amino acids.

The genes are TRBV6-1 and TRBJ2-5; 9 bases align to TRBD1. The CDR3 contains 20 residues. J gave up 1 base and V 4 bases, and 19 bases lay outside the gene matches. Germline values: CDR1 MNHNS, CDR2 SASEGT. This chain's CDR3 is CASSARSTGGLVGGQETQYF. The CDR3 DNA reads TGTGCCAGCAGTGCCCGGAGTACAGGGGGCCTGGTTGGGGGCCAAGAGACCCAGTACTTC.

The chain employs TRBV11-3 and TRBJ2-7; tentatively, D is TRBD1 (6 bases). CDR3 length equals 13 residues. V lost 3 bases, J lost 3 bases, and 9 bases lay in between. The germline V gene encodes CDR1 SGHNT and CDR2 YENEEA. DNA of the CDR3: TGTGCCAGCAGCTTGGGCAGGGGCTACGAGCAGTACTTC. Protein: CASSLGRGYEQYF.

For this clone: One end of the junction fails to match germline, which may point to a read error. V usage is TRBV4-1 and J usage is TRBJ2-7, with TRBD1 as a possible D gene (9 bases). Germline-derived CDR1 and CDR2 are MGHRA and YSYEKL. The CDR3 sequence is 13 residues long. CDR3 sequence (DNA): TGCGCCAGCAGCCAACGGGGGGGGACAGGGAAACACTTC. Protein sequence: CASSQRGGTGKHF.

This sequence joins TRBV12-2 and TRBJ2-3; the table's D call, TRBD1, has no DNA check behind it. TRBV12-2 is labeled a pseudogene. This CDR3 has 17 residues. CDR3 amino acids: CASRYRDRGIRTDTQYF. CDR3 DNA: TGTGCAAGTCGCTACCGGGACAGGGGGATTCGGACAGATACGCAGTATTTT.

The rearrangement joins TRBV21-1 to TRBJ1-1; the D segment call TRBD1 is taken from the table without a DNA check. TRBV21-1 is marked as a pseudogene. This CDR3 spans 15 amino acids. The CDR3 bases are TGTGCCAGCAGTCTACTAAACAGGGGTCCCACTGAAGCTTTCTTT. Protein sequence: CASSLLNRGPTEAFF.

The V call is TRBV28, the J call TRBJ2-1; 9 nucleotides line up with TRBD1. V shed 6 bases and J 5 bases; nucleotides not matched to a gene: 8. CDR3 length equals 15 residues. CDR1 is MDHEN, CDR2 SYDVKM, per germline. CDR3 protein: CASSRPGQGHNEQFF. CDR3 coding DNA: TGTGCCAGCAGCCGACCGGGACAGGGCCACAATGAGCAGTTCTTC.

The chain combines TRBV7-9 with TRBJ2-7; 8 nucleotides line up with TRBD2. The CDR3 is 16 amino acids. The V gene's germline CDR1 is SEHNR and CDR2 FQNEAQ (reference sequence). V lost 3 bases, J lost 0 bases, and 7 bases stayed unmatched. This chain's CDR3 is CASSFSSGWSSYEQYF. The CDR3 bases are TGTGCCAGCAGCTTTTCTAGCGGGTGGAGCTCCTACGAGCAGTACTTC.

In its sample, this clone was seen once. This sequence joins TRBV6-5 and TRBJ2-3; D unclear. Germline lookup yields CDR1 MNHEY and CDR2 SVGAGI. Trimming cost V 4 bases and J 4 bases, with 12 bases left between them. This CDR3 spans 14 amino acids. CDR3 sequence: CASSSPESPDTQYF. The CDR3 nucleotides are TGTGCCAGCAGTTCCCCCGAGTCCCCAGATACGCAGTATTTT.

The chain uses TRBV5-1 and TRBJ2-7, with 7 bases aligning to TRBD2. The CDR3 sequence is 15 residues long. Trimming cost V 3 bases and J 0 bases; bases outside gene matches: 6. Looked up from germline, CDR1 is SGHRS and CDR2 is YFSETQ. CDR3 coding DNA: TGCGCCAGCAGCTCCGGGACTATTGCCTCCTACGAGCAGTACTTC. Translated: CASSSGTIASYEQYF.

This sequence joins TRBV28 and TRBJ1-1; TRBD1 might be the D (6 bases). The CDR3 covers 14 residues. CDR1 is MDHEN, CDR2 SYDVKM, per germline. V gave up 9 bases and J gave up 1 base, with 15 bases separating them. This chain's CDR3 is CASKQGNRNTEAFF. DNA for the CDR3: TGTGCCAGTAAACAGGGAAATCGGAACACTGAAGCTTTCTTT. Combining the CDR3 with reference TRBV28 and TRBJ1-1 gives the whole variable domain DVKVTQSSRYLVKRTGEKVFLECVQDMDHENMFWYRQDPGLGLRLIYFSYDVKMKEKGDIPEGYSVSREKKERFSLILESASTNQTSMYLCASKQGNRNTEAFFGQGTRLTVV.

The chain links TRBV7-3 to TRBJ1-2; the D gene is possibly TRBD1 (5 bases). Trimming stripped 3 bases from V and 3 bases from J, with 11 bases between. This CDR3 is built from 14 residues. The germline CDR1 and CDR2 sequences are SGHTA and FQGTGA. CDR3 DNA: TGTGCCAGCAGCTTCCTTCCGGGGGACTATGGCTACACCTTC. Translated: CASSFLPGDYGYTF.

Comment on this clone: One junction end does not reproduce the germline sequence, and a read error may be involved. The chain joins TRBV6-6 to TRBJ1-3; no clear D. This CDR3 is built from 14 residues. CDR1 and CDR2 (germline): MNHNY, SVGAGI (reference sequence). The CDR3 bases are TGTGCCAGCAGTCTCCACGGCTCTGGAGACACCATATATTTT. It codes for CASSLHGSGDTIYF.